This is a list of T cell receptor beta chains from one sample in a study of cytomegalovirus exposure and HLA in healthy donors. The method was immunoSEQ multiplex PCR; TCRdb's version includes in-frame clones alone and lacks a portion of them. The sample consists of roughly 150,000 clones, roughly 70% of them appearing once. Sequencing was carried out using PBMCs. Receptor source: a woman between 45 and 60 years old in good health and CMV-seropositive. The CDR3 runs from the conserved cysteine through the conserved F or W. D genes are given only for firm matches. The size entry is marked missing in some rows and otherwise reads once, few, many or a size class.

d_call,v_call,j_call,clone_size,cdr3_aa,cdr3_nt
.,TRBV10-3,TRBJ1-1,.,CAISESGQWAFF,TGTGCCATCAGTGAGTCTGGTCAGTGGGCTTTCTTT
TRBD2,TRBV19,TRBJ2-3,few,CASSMERGTDTQYF,TGTGCCAGTAGTATGGAGCGGGGTACAGATACGCAGTATTTT
.,TRBV6-1,TRBJ1-1,.,CASSEWRLMNTEAFF,TGTGCCAGCAGTGAATGGCGGCTCATGAACACTGAAGCTTTCTTT
.,TRBV6-5,TRBJ2-7,.,CASSYRHGKGEQYF,TGTGCCAGCAGTTACCGGCACGGGAAAGGGGAGCAGTACTTC
.,TRBV7-8,TRBJ2-2,once,CASSFGKLTGELFF,TGTGCCAGCAGCTTCGGCAAACTAACCGGGGAGCTGTTTTTT
.,TRBV5-1,TRBJ2-2,few,CASSLAGRQNTGELFF,TGCGCCAGCAGCTTGGCCGGCAGGCAAAACACCGGGGAGCTGTTTTTT
TRBD2,TRBV19,TRBJ2-1,.,CASSWGLAGANEQFF,TGTGCCAGTAGTTGGGGACTAGCGGGGGCCAATGAGCAGTTCTTC
.,TRBV9,TRBJ2-3,.,CASSVGGPPDTQYF,TGTGCCAGCAGCGTAGGGGGGCCCCCAGATACGCAGTATTTT
.,TRBV5-1,TRBJ2-3,.,CASSYIDTQYF,TGCGCCAGCAGCTATATAGATACGCAGTATTTT
.,TRBV5-1,TRBJ1-4,.,CASSLGTPSNEKLFF,TGCGCCAGCAGCTTGGGGACACCGAGTAATGAAAAACTGTTTTTT
.,TRBV5-1,TRBJ1-6,.,CASSLGQAYNSPLHF,TGCGCCAGCAGCTTGGGACAGGCCTATAATTCACCCCTCCACTTT
.,TRBV7-9,TRBJ2-7,once,CASSLLRGEQYF,TGTGCCAGCAGCTTATTGCGAGGCGAGCAGTACTTC
.,TRBV7-6,TRBJ1-3,many,CASSPIPGSGNTIYF,TGTGCCAGCAGCCCCATACCGGGGTCTGGAAACACCATATATTTT
.,TRBV9,TRBJ2-2,.,CASSVELIGNTGELFF,TGTGCCAGCAGCGTAGAGCTGATCGGGAACACCGGGGAGCTGTTTTTT
.,TRBV15,TRBJ2-7,.,CATSRDRAGVGYEQYF,TGTGCCACCAGCAGAGATCGTGCTGGAGTCGGGTACGAGCAGTACTTC
.,TRBV6-1,TRBJ1-2,.,CASSPDGGYGYTF,TGTGCCAGCAGCCCGGACGGAGGGTATGGCTACACCTTC
TRBD1,TRBV27,TRBJ1-4,.,CASSPGGRNEKLFF,TGTGCCAGCAGTCCAGGGGGCCGGAATGAAAAACTGTTTTTT
.,TRBV5-1,TRBJ2-1,.,CASSRQLTSNGNEQFF,TGCGCCAGCAGCCGACAACTAACTAGCAATGGCAATGAGCAGTTCTTC
TRBD1,TRBV7-2,TRBJ1-2,few,CASSLKGGAGYTF,TGTGCCAGCAGCTTAAAAGGGGGCGCGGGCTACACCTTC
TRBD2,TRBV5-4,TRBJ2-1,.,CASSLSGGSSYNEQFF,TGTGCCAGCAGCTTGTCGGGAGGTAGCTCCTACAATGAGCAGTTCTTC
TRBD2,TRBV9,TRBJ2-2,.,CASSVSGGALTGELFF,TGTGCCAGCAGCGTTAGCGGGGGGGCCCTCACCGGGGAGCTGTTTTTT
TRBD2,TRBV18,TRBJ2-3,.,CASSPEGRTSGADTQYF,TGTGCCAGCTCACCTGAAGGGAGGACTAGCGGGGCAGATACGCAGTATTTT
.,TRBV4-1,TRBJ1-1,.,CASSLQVFTEAFF,TGCGCCAGCAGCCTTCAGGTATTCACTGAAGCTTTCTTT
.,TRBV7-8,TRBJ1-1,.,CASSQGRLLQNTEAFF,TGTGCCAGCAGCCAGGGGAGACTGCTCCAGAACACTGAAGCTTTCTTT
.,TRBV27,TRBJ1-5,once,CASSKLPPGPRRGSQPQHF,TGTGCCAGCAGCAAATTACCACCCGGGCCACGAAGGGGTAGTCAGCCCCAGCATTTT
TRBD2,TRBV19,TRBJ2-5,.,CASSLTSGETQYF,TGTGCCAGTAGCCTAACTAGCGGAGAGACCCAGTACTTC
.,TRBV15,TRBJ1-3,.,CATSRVYAGRTGNTIYF,TGTGCCACCAGCAGAGTGTACGCGGGACGGACTGGAAACACCATATATTTT
.,TRBV5-6,TRBJ2-7,.,CASSLITAHYEQYF,TGTGCCAGCAGCTTAATAACAGCTCACTACGAGCAGTACTTC
.,TRBV30,TRBJ2-2,.,CAWTGTNTGELFF,TGTGCCTGGACTGGGACTAACACCGGGGAGCTGTTTTTT
TRBD1,TRBV5-6,TRBJ1-2,few,CASSRTGGSDGYTF,TGTGCCAGCAGCCGGACAGGGGGCAGCGATGGCTACACCTTC
TRBD2,TRBV2,TRBJ2-7,.,CASSGNPLAGGRYEQYF,TGTGCCAGCAGTGGAAATCCCTTAGCGGGGGGGCGGTACGAGCAGTACTTC
TRBD1,TRBV29-1,TRBJ2-7,.,CSVEEGTGRAYEQYF,TGCAGCGTTGAAGAGGGGACAGGGCGGGCCTACGAGCAGTACTTC
.,TRBV6-1,TRBJ2-3,.,CASTLAYTQYF,TGTGCCAGCACCCTAGCCTATACGCAGTATTTT
.,TRBV11-2,TRBJ1-2,.,CASSLVGRGGLNYGYTF,TGTGCCAGCAGCTTAGTGGGGAGGGGCGGGTTGAACTATGGCTACACCTTC
TRBD1,TRBV6-6,TRBJ1-1,.,CASTGQGFGNTEAFF,TGTGCCAGCACAGGACAGGGGTTCGGGAACACTGAAGCTTTCTTT
.,TRBV6-5,TRBJ1-5,.,CASSYHRGGPQHF,TGTGCCAGCAGTTACCATAGGGGAGGGCCCCAGCATTTT
.,TRBV14,TRBJ2-1,.,CASSSRGSSYNEQFF,TGTGCCAGCAGCTCAAGGGGAAGCTCCTACAATGAGCAGTTCTTC
TRBD1,TRBV2,TRBJ2-7,.,CASSGTGEVEQYF,TGTGCCAGCAGTGGGACAGGGGAGGTCGAGCAGTACTTC
.,TRBV25-1,TRBJ1-1,few,CASSEQENTEAFF,TGTGCCAGCAGTGAACAGGAGAACACTGAAGCTTTCTTT
.,TRBV7-2,TRBJ1-1,.,CASSRILQGAFF,TGTGCCAGCAGCCGAATTCTTCAGGGAGCTTTCTTT
TRBD2,TRBV11-2,TRBJ2-7,.,CASSPSWGAGGREQYF,TGTGCCAGCAGCCCTAGTTGGGGGGCGGGGGGTAGAGAGCAGTACTTC
TRBD1,TRBV11-2,TRBJ1-2,once,CASSLGGGRGLGGYTF,TGTGCCAGCAGCTTAGGCGGCGGCAGGGGGTTAGGGGGCTACACCTTC
.,TRBV29-1,TRBJ2-7,.,CSVSQGGSEQYF,TGCAGCGTTTCGCAGGGGGGTAGCGAGCAGTACTTC
.,TRBV30,TRBJ2-1,.,CAWRFGNEQFF,TGTGCCTGGAGATTCGGCAATGAGCAGTTCTTC
.,TRBV2,TRBJ1-1,few,CASKKAGVDSEAFF,TGTGCCAGCAAAAAGGCAGGGGTAGATTCTGAAGCTTTCTTT
.,TRBV13,TRBJ2-3,.,CASSLGAQSWYF,TGTGCCAGCAGCTTGGGGGCGCAGAGTTGGTATTTT
.,TRBV6-5,TRBJ2-7,.,CATLRDYEQYF,TGTGCCACCCTGCGGGACTACGAGCAGTACTTC
.,TRBV19,TRBJ2-6,.,CASLRILPGGSGANVLTF,TGTGCCAGCCTCAGAATCCTTCCAGGGGGGTCCGGGGCCAACGTCCTGACTTTC
TRBD1,TRBV6-5,TRBJ1-6,.,CASSLGQADSPLHF,TGTGCCAGCAGCTTGGGACAGGCGGATTCACCCCTCCACTTT
.,TRBV7-9,TRBJ2-7,.,CASSSGTHSYEQYF,TGTGCCAGCAGCTCTGGGACTCACTCCTACGAGCAGTACTTC
TRBD2,TRBV7-8,TRBJ2-5,.,CASSLNPAGGKETQYF,TGTGCCAGCAGCTTAAATCCAGCGGGGGGAAAAGAGACCCAGTACTTC
TRBD1,TRBV6-5,TRBJ1-4,.,CASSRREGQREKLFF,TGTGCCAGCAGTCGCCGGGAGGGACAGAGGGAAAAACTGTTTTTT
.,TRBV2,TRBJ2-3,.,CASTGMADTQYF,TGTGCCAGCACAGGGATGGCAGATACGCAGTATTTT
.,TRBV15,TRBJ1-1,.,CATSRDRGGNTEAFF,TGTGCCACCAGCAGAGATCGGGGGGGCAACACTGAAGCTTTCTTT
TRBD1,TRBV27,TRBJ1-1,once,CASSPGGTEAFF,TGTGCCAGCAGCCCAGGGGGGACTGAAGCTTTCTTT